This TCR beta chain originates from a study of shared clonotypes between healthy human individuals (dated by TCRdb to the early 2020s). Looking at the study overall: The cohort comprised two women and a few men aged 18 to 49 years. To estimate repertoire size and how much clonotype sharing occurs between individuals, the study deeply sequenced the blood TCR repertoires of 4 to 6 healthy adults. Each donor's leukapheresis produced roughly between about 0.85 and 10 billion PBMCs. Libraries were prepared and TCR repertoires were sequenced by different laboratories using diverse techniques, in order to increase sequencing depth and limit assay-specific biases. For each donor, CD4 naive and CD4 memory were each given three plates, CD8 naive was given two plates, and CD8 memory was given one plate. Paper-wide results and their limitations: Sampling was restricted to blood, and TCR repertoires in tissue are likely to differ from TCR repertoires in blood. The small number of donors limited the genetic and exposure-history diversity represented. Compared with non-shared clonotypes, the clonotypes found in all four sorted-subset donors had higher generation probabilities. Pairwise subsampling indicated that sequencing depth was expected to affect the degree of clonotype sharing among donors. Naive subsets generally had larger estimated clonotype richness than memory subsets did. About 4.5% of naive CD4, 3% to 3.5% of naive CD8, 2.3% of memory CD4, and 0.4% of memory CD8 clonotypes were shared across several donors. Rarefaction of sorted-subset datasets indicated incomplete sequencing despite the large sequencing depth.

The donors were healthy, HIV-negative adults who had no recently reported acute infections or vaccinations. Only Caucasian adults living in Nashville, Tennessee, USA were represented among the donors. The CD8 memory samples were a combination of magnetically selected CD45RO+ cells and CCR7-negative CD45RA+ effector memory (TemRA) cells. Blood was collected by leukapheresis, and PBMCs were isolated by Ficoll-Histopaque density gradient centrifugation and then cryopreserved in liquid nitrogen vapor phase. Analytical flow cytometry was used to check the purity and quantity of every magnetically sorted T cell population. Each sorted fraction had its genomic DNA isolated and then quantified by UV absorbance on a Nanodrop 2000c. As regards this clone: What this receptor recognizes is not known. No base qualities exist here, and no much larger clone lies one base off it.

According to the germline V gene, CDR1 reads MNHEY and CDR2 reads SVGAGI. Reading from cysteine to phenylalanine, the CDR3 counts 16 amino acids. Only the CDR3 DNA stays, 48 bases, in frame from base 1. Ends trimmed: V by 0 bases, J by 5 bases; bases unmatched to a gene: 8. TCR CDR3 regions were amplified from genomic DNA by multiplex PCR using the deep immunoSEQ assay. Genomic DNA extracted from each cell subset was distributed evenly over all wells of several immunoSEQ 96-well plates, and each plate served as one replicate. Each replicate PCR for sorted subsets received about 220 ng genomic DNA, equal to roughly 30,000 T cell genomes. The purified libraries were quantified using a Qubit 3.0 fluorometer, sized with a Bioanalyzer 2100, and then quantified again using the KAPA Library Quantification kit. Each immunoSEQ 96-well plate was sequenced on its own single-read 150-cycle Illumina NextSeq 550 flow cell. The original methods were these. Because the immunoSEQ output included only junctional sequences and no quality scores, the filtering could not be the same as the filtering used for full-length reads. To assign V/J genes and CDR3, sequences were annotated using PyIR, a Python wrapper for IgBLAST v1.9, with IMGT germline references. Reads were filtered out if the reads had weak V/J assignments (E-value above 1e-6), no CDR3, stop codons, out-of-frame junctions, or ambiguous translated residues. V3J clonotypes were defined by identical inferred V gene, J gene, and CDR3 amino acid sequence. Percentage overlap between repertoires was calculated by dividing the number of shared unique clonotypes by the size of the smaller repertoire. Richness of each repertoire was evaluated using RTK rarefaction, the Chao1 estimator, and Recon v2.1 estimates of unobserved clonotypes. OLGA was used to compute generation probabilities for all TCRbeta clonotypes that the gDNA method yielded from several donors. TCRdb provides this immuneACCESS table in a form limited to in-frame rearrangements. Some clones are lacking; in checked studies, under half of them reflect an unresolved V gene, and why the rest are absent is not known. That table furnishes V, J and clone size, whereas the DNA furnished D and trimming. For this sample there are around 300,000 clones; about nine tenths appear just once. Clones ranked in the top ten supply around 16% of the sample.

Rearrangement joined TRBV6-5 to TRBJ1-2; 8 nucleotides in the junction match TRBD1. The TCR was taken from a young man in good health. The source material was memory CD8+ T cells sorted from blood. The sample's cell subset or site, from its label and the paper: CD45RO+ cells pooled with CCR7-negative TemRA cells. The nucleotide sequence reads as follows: TGTGCCAGCAGTTACTCGGTCGACAGGGGCGGGTATGGCTACACCTTC. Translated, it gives CASSYSVDRGGYGYTF.